The 10 T cell receptor beta chains given below trace back to one sample, sequenced in a study of blood T cell repertoires in COVID-19. TCRdb's table, derived via immunoSEQ multiplex PCR, lists solely in-frame clones and lacks some. Among 35,000 to 55,000 clones listed, around 85% were seen once. Sequencing was carried out using peripheral blood. These receptors all come from a human donor in a cohort sampled during active COVID-19.

The chain recombines TRBV6-1 with TRBJ2-3; 10 bases align to TRBD1. Germline CDR1 MNHNS, CDR2 SASEGT. With V trimmed by 0 bases and J by 6 bases, 6 bases remained unmatched. The CDR3 consists of 16 residues. In nucleotides, the CDR3 is TGTGCCAGCAGTGAAGCGGGACAGGGGAATCGGGATACGCAGTATTTT. Its translation: CASSEAGQGNRDTQYF.

The chain combines TRBV4-2 with TRBJ1-1, with 7 bases that match TRBD1. CDR3 size: 14 residues. V trimming: 4 bases; J trimming: 1 base; junction bases outside the gene matches: 3. The germline gives CDR1 LGHNA, CDR2 YNFKEQ. The CDR3 is CASSPQGRNTEAFF. CDR3 coding DNA: TGTGCCAGCAGCCCACAGGGGAGGAACACTGAAGCTTTCTTT.

This chain uses TRBV5-5 with TRBJ2-5; D perhaps matches TRBD1 (6 bases). Trimming stripped 3 bases from V and 5 bases from J, with 20 bases between. The CDR3 contains 16 residues. CDR1 is SGHKS and CDR2 is YYEKEE in the germline V gene (reference sequence). CDR3 sequence (DNA): TGTGCCAGCAGCTCTACAGGCAGGGGCGTCCGGGAGACCCAGTACTTC. Residues: CASSSTGRGVRETQYF.

CDR3: CAWAGGRNQPQHF. The CDR3, as DNA: TGTGCCTGGGCTGGAGGGCGGAATCAGCCCCAGCATTTT. V gene TRBV30 combines with J gene TRBJ1-5; D is unresolved. This CDR3 region has 13 residues. The V end lost 5 bases, the J end lost 4 bases, and 12 bases lay between the germline ends. Germline assignment: CDR1 GTSNPN and CDR2 SVGIG (reference sequence).

The chain combines TRBV10-3 with TRBJ2-2, with 9 nucleotides matching TRBD1. This CDR3 spans 17 amino acids. Trimming took 2 bases from V and 5 from J; bases not matched to a gene: 9. Germline V gene data show CDR1 as ENHRY and CDR2 as SYGVKD. The CDR3 loop is CAISEARTGEGTGELFF. CDR3 DNA: TGTGCCATCAGTGAGGCAAGGACAGGGGAAGGGACCGGGGAGCTGTTTTTT.

The chain uses TRBV29-1 and TRBJ2-3; 9 positions agree with TRBD2. Germline trimming cut 3 bases from V and 6 bases from J; bases unmatched to any gene: 7. Germline CDR1 is SQVTM and CDR2 is ANQGSEA. The CDR3 is made up of 14 amino acids. The CDR3 bases are TGCAGCGTTGACAGACAGCGGGGGGCCGATACGCAGTATTTT. Protein product: CSVDRQRGADTQYF.

This chain connects TRBV3-1 (or the pseudogene TRBV3-2) to TRBJ2-7, with a tentative D call TRBD2 (5 bases). Germline assignment: CDR1 LGHDT and CDR2 YNNKEL (reference sequence). Deletions cut 6 bases from V and 5 bases from J, with 11 bases between. This CDR3 contains 12 residues. Written as DNA, the CDR3 is TGTGCCAGCAGTCTTACAGCGGACGAGCAGTACTTC. Protein sequence: CASSLTADEQYF.

The genes are TRBV6-5 and TRBJ2-7; the match to TRBD1 covers 10 bases. The CDR3 is 13 amino acids. The germline gives CDR1 MNHEY, CDR2 SVGAGI. V trimming: 8 bases; J trimming: 3 bases; junction bases outside the gene matches: 4. The DNA of the CDR3 is TGTGCCAGCCGACAGGGGGCGGTCTACGAGCAGTACTTC. Amino acid sequence: CASRQGAVYEQYF.

This clone came up once. The chain couples TRBV27 to TRBJ1-4; possibly TRBD1 for D (6 bases). The length of the CDR3 is 20 residues. Germline V gene data show CDR1 as MNHEY and CDR2 as SMNVEV (reference sequence). Trimming removed 5 bases from V and 0 bases from J, with 25 bases in between. CDR3 coding DNA: TGTGCCAGCAGTGCTGATACAGGGTCGTCCGCATTGGCAACTAATGAAAAACTGTTTTTT. This encodes CASSADTGSSALATNEKLFF.

The J gene is TRBJ1-2, the V gene TRBV7-3; weak D call: TRBD1 (6 bases). The CDR3 spans 13 residues. From germline, CDR1 is SGHTA and CDR2 FQGTGA. With 6 bases removed from V and 8 bases from J, the gap between germline ends came to 16 bases. This CDR3 is CASSPDRQKGYTF. CDR3 nucleotide sequence: TGTGCCAGCAGTCCCGACAGGCAGAAGGGCTACACCTTC.